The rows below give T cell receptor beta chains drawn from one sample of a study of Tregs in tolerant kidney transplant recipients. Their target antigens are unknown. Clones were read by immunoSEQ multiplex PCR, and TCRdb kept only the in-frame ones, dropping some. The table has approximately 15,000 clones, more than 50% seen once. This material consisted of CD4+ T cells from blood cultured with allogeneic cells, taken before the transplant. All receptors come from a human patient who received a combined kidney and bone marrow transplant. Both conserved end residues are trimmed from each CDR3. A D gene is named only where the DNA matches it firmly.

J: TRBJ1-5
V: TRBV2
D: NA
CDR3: ASTGNGGRDQPQH

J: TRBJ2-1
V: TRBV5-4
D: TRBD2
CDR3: ASSSGGPGKF

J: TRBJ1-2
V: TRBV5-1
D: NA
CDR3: ASSSGGVNYGYT

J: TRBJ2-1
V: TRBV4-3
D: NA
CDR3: ASSPQWRISYNEQF

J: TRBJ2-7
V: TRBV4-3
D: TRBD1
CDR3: ASSHRRGRTYEQY

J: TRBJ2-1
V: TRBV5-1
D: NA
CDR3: ASRLRAGQNYNEQF

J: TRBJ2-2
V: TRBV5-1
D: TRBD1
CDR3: ASSWGTGQDTGELF

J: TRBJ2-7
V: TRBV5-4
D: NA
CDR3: ASNDRLVPYEQY

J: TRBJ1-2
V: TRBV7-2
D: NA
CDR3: ASSQYRNYGYT

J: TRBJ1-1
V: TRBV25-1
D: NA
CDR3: ASSIQGNTEAF

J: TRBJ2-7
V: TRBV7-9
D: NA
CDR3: ASSSPRGYSYEQY

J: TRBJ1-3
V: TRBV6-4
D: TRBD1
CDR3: ASSPDRVSNTIY

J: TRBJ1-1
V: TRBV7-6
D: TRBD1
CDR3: ASSSTGRGNTEAF

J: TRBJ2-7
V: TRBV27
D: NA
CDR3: ASNPTRAGEQY

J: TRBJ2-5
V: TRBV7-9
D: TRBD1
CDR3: ASSQGQDPGETQY

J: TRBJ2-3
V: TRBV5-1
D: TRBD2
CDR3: ASSLRLAGFTDTQY

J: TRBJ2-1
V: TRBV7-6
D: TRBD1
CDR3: ASSLIPGQGHNEQF

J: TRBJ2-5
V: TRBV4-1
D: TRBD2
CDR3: ASSPRLAGEGETQY

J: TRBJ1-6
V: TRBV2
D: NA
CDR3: ASSVERSVGNSPLH

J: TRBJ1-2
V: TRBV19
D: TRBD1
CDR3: ATSRQGLDYGYT

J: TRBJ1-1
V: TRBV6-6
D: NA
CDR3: ASSPKPRGSTEAF

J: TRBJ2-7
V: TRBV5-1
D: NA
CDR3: ASSLGLGQGEQY

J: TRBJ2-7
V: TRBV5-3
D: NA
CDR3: ASSFEGGLYEQY

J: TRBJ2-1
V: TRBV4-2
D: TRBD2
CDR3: ASSHGTSGRNEQF

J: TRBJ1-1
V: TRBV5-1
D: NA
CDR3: ASSLSQGFTEAF

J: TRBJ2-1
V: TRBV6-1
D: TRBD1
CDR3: ATIRDRALYNEQF

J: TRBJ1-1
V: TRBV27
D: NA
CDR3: ASSFRRNTEAF

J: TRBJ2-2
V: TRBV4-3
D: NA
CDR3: ASSHSPGPGRELF

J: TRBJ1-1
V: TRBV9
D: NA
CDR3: ASSVGPGGRGAF

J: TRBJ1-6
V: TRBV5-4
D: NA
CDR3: ARSLDHSPLH

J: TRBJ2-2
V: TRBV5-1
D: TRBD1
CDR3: ASRGGWATGELF

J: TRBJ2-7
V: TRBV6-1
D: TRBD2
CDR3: ASSGLAGGLNEQY

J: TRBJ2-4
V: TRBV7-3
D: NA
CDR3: ASSPEGLAGNIQY

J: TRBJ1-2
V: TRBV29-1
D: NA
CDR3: SVRRQGYGYT

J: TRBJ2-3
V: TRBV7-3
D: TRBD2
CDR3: ASSLGGGLTDTQY

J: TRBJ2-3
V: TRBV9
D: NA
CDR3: ASTVGLSPFTDTQY

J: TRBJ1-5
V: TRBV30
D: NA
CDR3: AWSVSRKPNQPQH

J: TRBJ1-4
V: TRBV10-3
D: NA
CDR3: ASRSGERREKLF

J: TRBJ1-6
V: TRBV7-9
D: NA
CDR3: ASSLQGLVLH

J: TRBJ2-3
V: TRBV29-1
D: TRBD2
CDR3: SVCFQERGGTDTQY

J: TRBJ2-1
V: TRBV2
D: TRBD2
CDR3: ASSLGLAGNEQF

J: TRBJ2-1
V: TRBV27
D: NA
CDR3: ASSFLGRSSEQF

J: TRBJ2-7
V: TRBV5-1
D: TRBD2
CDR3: ASSHRGLARTYEQY

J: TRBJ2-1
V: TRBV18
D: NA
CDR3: ASSPLTPQGLSYNEQF

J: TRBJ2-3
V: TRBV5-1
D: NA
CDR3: ASSLGSTQY

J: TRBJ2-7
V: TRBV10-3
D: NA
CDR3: AISGTGFSYEQY

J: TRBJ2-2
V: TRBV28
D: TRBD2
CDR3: ASSSPFERGNTGELF

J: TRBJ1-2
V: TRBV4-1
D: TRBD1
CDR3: ASSRATGAGYT

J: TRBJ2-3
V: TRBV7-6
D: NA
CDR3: ASSLTREGADTQY

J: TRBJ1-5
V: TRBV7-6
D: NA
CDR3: ASSLGQNQPQH